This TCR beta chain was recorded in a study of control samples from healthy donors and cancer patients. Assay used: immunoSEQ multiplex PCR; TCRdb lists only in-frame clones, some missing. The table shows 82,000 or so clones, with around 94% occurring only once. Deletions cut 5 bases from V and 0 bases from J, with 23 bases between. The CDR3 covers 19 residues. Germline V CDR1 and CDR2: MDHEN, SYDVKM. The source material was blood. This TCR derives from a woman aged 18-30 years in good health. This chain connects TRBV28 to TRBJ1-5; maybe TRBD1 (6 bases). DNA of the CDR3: TGTGCCAGCAGTACCCCGTTACGGGGGGCTTCTTATAGCAATCAGCCCCAGCATTTT. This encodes CASSTPLRGASYSNQPQHF.